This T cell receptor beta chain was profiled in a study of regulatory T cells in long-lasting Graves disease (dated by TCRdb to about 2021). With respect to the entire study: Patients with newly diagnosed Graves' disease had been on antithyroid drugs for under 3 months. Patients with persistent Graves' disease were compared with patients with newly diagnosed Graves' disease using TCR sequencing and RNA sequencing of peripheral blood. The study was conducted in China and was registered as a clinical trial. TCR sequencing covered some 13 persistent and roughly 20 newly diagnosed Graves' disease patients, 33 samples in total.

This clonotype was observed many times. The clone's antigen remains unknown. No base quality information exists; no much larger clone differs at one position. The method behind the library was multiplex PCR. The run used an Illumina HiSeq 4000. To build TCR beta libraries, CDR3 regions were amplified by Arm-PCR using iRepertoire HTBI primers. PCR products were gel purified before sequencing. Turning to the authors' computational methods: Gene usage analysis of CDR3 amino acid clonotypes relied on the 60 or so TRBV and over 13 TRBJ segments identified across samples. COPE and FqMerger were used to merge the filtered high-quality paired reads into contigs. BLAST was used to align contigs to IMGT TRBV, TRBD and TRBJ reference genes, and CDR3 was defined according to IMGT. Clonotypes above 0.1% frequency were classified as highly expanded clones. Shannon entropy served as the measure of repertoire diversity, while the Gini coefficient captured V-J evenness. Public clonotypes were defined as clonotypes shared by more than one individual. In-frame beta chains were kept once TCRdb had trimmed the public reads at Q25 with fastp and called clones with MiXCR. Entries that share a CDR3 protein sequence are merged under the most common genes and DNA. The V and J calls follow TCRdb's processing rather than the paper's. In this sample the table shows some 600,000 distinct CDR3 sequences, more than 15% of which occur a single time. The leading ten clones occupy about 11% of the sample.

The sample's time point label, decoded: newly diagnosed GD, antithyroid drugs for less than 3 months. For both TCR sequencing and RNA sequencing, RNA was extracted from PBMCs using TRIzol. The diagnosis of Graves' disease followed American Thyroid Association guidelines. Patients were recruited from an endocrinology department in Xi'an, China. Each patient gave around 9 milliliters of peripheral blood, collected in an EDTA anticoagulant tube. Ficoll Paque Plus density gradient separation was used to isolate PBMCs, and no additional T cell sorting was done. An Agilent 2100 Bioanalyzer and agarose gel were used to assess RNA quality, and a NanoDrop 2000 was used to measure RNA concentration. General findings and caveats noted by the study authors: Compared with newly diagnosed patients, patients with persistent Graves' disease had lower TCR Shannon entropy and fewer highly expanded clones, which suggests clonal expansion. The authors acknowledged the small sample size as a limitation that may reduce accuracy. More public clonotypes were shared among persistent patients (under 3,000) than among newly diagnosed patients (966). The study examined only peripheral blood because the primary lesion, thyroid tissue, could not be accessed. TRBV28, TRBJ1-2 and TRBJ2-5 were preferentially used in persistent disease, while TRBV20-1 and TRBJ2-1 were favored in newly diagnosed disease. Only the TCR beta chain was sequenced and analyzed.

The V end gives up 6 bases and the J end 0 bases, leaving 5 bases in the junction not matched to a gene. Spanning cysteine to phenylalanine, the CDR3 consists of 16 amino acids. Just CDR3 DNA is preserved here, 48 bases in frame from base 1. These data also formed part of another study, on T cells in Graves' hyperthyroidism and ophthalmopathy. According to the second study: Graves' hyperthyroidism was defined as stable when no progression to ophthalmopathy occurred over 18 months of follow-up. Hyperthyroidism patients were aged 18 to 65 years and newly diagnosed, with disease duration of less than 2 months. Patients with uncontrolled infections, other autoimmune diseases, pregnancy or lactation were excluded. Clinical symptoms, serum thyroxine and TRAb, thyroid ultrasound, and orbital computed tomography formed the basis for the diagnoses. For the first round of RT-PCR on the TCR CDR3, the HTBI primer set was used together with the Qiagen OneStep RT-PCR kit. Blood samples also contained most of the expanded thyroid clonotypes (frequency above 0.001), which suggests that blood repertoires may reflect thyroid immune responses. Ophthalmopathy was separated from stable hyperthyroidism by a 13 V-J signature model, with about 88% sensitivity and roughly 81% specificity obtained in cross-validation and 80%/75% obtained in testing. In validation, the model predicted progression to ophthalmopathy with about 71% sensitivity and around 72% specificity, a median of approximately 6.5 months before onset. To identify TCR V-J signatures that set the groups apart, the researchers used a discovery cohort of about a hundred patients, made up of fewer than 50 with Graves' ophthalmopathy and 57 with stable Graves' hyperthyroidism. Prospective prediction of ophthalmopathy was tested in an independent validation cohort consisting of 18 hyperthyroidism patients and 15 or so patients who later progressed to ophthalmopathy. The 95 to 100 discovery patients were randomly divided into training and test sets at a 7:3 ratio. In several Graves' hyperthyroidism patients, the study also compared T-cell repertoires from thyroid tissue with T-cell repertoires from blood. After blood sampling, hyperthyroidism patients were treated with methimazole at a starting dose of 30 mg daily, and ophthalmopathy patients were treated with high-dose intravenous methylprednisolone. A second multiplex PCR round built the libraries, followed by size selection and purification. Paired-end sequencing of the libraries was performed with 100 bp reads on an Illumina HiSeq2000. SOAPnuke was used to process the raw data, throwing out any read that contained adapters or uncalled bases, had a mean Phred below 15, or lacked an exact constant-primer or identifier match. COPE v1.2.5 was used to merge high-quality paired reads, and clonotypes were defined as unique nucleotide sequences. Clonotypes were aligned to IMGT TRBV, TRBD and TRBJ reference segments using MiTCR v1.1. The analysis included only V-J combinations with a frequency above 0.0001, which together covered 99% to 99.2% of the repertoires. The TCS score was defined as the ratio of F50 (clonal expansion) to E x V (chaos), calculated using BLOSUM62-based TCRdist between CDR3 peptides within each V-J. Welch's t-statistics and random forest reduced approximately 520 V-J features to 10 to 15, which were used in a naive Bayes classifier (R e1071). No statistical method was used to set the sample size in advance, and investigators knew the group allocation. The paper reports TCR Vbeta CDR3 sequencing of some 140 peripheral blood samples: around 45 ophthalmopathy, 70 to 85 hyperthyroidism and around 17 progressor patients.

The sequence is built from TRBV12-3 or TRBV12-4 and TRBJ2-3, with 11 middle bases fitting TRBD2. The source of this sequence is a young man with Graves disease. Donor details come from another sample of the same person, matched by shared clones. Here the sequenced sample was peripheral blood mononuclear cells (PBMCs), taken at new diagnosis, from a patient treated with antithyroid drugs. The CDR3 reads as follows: CASSLRLAGSTDTQYF. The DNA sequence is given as TGTGCCAGCAGCCTGCGACTAGCGGGAAGCACAGATACGCAGTATTTT.